The 11 T cell receptor beta chains below were found in one sample sequenced in a study of T cells in Graves' hyperthyroidism and ophthalmopathy. TCR beta CDR3 regions were amplified from RNA transcripts. An initial round of RT-PCR targeting the TCR CDR3 relied on the HTBI primer set. TCRdb re-called the multiplex PCR reads with MiXCR, one entry per CDR3 protein. The repertoire has over 300,000 distinct CDR3 sequences, roughly 14% of them found once; the top ten carry roughly 9.6%. The sequencing sample was made of blood. The origin of the receptors is a woman in her fifties or sixties with Graves' hyperthyroidism.

This clonotype was observed many times. The rearrangement uses TRBV6-1 and TRBJ1-1; maybe TRBD1 (5 bases). V dropped 5 bases and J dropped 0 bases, with 13 bases sitting between them. The CDR3 consists of 15 residues. CDR1 and CDR2 (germline): MNHNS, SASEGT. The CDR3 region has the DNA TGTGCCAGCAGTACCTCGGCGGGGGTGAACACTGAAGCTTTCTTT. It encodes CASSTSAGVNTEAFF.

This chain's CDR3 is CSATTAYGYTF. CDR3 sequence (DNA): TGCAGTGCGACGACAGCCTATGGCTACACCTTC. The genes are TRBV20-1 and TRBJ1-2, with D tentatively TRBD1 (5 bases). The V end lost 6 bases, the J end lost 4 bases, and 9 bases lay between the germline ends. CDR1 and CDR2 (germline): DFQATT, SNEGSKA (reference sequence). This CDR3 region has 11 residues.

This chain joins TRBV25-1 and TRBJ2-7; 8 positions match TRBD1. CDR3 size: 16 residues. With 5 bases clipped from V and 3 bases from J, the junction kept 12 bases outside the gene matches. Germline CDR1 reads MGHDK; CDR2 reads SYGVNS. The CDR3 bases are TGTGCCAGCAGTATCCTTTCCCCACAGGGGGTCTACGAGCAGTACTTC. Protein sequence: CASSILSPQGVYEQYF.

Many counts were recorded for this clonotype. The chain has TRBV12-3 or TRBV12-4 and TRBJ1-3; no firm D call. Trimming removed 3 bases at V and 2 bases at J, with 8 bases between. CDR3 length equals 14 residues. CDR3 sequence (DNA): TGTGCCAGCAGTTTGCGGGTGACTGGAAACACCATATATTTT. Encoded protein: CASSLRVTGNTIYF.

This clonotype was counted many times. One end of the junction is discordant with germline, which a read error may explain. The rearrangement uses TRBV30 and TRBJ1-1; D is ambiguous. This CDR3 is 11 amino acids long. CDR1 and CDR2 from the germline V gene are GTSNPN and SVGIG (reference sequence). This CDR3 is CAWTENTEALF. Here the CDR3 DNA reads TGTGCCTGGACAGAGAACACTGAAGCTCTCTTT.

The chain combines TRBV9 with TRBJ2-1; D is unresolved. The CDR3 covers 15 residues. CDR1 SGDLS and CDR2 YYNGEE come from the germline V gene. V shed 3 bases and J shed 9 bases, with 19 bases lying between them. The CDR3 DNA reads as TGTGCCAGCAGCGCCGCATCGGGCCCACCGGGTGAGCAGTTCTTC. Encoded protein: CASSAASGPPGEQFF.

This clonotype has at least ten counts. V usage is TRBV12-3 or TRBV12-4 and J usage is TRBJ2-1; D is unclear. V was clipped by 6 bases and J by 4 bases, with 10 bases between them. The CDR3 loop spans 13 amino acids. CDR3 bases: TGTGCCAGCAGCAAGACCAGATACAATGAGCAGTTCTTC. Translated: CASSKTRYNEQFF.

This clonotype was seen many times. The CDR3 DNA is TGTGCCAGCAGACTCACGGGGAATGGGGAGACCCAGTACTTC. It encodes CASRLTGNGETQYF. This rearrangement joins TRBV6-2 or TRBV6-3 to TRBJ2-5, with D tentatively TRBD2 (5 bases). CDR1 is MNHEY and CDR2 is SVGEGT in the germline V gene. The CDR3 has 14 residues. The V end lost 6 bases, the J end lost 5 bases, and 16 bases lay between the germline ends.

The chain has TRBV19 and TRBJ2-1; maybe TRBD1 (7 bases). Trimming shortened V by 7 bases and J by 0 bases, and 10 bases separated the two germline ends. Germline V gene sequence: CDR1 LNHDA, CDR2 SQIVND (reference sequence). The CDR3 has 14 amino acids. The CDR3 DNA reads TGTGCCAGTATGCGGGACAGCTCCTACAATGAGCAGTTCTTC. Encoded protein: CASMRDSSYNEQFF.

This clonotype was recorded only once. The chain combines TRBV27 with TRBJ2-3; D might be TRBD2 (6 bases). The CDR3 is 14 residues long. Germline V gives CDR1 MNHEY, CDR2 SMNVEV (reference sequence). V lost 5 bases, J lost 2 bases, and 11 bases lay in between. In DNA, the CDR3 is TGTGCCAGCAGTGGACTACCTAACACAGATACGCAGTATTTT. This translates into CASSGLPNTDTQYF.

V gene TRBV6-1 combines with J gene TRBJ2-7, with TRBD2 identical over 13 bases. The V segment lost 2 bases and the J segment 6 bases; nucleotides outside the gene matches: 1. The CDR3 is 14 residues long. Germline CDR1 MNHNS, CDR2 SASEGT. The CDR3 loop is CASSETSGRAEQYF. CDR3 nucleotide sequence: TGTGCCAGCAGTGAAACTAGCGGGAGGGCCGAGCAGTACTTC.